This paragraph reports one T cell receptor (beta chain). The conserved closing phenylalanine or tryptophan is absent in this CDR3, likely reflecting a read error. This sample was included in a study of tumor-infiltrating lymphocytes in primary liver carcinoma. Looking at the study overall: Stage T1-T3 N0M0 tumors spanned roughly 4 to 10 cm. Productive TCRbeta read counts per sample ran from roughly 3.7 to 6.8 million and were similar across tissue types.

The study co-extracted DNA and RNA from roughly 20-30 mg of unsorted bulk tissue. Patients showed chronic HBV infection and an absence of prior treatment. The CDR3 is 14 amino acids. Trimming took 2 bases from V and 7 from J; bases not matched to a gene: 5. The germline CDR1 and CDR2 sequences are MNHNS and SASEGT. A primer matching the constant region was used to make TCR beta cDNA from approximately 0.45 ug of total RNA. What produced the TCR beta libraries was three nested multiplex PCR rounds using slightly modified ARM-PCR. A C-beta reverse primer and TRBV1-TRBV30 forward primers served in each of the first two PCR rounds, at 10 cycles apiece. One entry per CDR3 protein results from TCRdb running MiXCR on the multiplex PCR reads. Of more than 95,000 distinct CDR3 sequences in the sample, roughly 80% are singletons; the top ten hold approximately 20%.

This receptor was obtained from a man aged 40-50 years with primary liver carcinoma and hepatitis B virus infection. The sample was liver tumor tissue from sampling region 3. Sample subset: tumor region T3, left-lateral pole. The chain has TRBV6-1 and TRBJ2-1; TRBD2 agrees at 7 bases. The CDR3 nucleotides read TGTGCCAGCAGTGAATTAGCGGGTATGAATGAGCAGTTCATC. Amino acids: CASSELAGMNEQFI.